This TCR beta chain stems from a study of blood T cell repertoires in COVID-19. The germline CDR1 and CDR2 sequences are SGHRS and YFSETQ. V was clipped by 1 base and J by 5 bases; unmatched bases: 0. This CDR3 has 13 amino acids. This clone was seen more than once but under ten times. Clones were sequenced by immunoSEQ multiplex PCR, and TCRdb holds only the in-frame ones, with some missing. The sample lists 190,000 or so clones, 85% occurring once. Seattle enrolled patients during active infection and tracked them longitudinally. The receptor was derived from a man in his fifties or sixties with COVID-19, enrolled during active disease. Input material: peripheral blood. The rearrangement joins TRBV5-1 to TRBJ1-5, with 7 positions matching TRBD1. Written as DNA, the CDR3 is TGCGCCAGCAGCTTGACAGGGGATCAGCCCCAGCATTTT. It is translated as CASSLTGDQPQHF.